One and the same sample provided the 29 T cell receptor beta chains below, sequenced in a study of T cell responses to AZD1222 COVID-19 vaccine. Sequenced by immunoSEQ multiplex PCR; TCRdb stores in-frame clones only, minus some. The sample carries tens of thousands of clones, approximately 83% recorded once. Here the sequenced sample was peripheral blood, taken on day 0 of AZD1222 vaccination. Receptor source: an adult in good health.

Worth noting for this clone: One junction end does not reproduce the germline sequence, and a read error may be involved. The V and J genes are TRBV11-2 and TRBJ2-7, with 10 bases identical to TRBD2. The germline V gene has CDR1 SGHAT and CDR2 FQNNGV. CDR3 length: 15 amino acids. The CDR3 DNA follows: TGTGCCAGCAGCTCTACCCCGGGACTAGCGAGGACAGTAAACTTC. Its translation is CASSSTPGLARTVNF. Based on the CDR3 plus reference TRBV11-2 and TRBJ2-7, the full variable domain is EAGVAQSPRYKIIEKRQSVAFWCNPISGHATLYWYQQILGQGPKLLIQFQNNGVVDDSQLPKDRFSAERLKGVDSTLKIQPAKLEDSAVYLCASSSTPGLARTVNFGPGTRLTVT.

The chain combines TRBV7-2 with TRBJ2-7, with TRBD2 as a possible D gene (6 bases). With 5 bases removed from V and 2 bases from J, the gap between germline ends came to 19 bases. The CDR3 spans 16 residues. The germline V gene encodes CDR1 SGHTA and CDR2 FQGNSA. CDR3 DNA sequence: TGTGCCAGCAGCCCAATGGGGGGATTTGGGACCTACGAGCAGTACTTC. It yields the protein CASSPMGGFGTYEQYF.

The V gene is TRBV7-8, the J gene TRBJ1-2, with D tentatively TRBD1 (6 bases). Trimming shortened V by 6 bases and J by 2 bases, and 19 bases separated the two germline ends. CDR3 size: 16 residues. Germline V gene lookup returns CDR1 SGHVS and CDR2 FQNEAQ. CDR3 DNA: TGTGCCAGCAGTTACTCCGGGACAACTAGAAACTATGGCTACACCTTC. It codes for CASSYSGTTRNYGYTF.

The V gene is TRBV28, the J gene TRBJ2-3, with D possibly TRBD1 on 8 matching bases. The CDR3 extends over 16 amino acids. Looked up from germline, CDR1 is MDHEN and CDR2 is SYDVKM. V shed 4 bases and J shed 1 base, with 15 bases lying between them. Written as DNA, the CDR3 is TGTGCCAGCAGTTCCCCACAGGGGGGGGGCACAGATACGCAGTATTTT. Encoded protein: CASSSPQGGGTDTQYF. Using reference TRBV28 and TRBJ2-3 for the parts outside the CDR3, the full variable domain is DVKVTQSSRYLVKRTGEKVFLECVQDMDHENMFWYRQDPGLGLRLIYFSYDVKMKEKGDIPEGYSVSREKKERFSLILESASTNQTSMYLCASSSPQGGGTDTQYFGPGTRLTVL.

The CDR3 loop reads CASSLDQGGRGVGQYF. As DNA, the CDR3 is TGTGCCAGCAGCTTAGATCAGGGGGGGCGAGGGGTTGGCCAGTACTTC. V and J are TRBV11-2 and TRBJ2-5; D tentatively fits TRBD1 or TRBD2 (7 bases each). Germline V lookup: CDR1 SGHAT, CDR2 FQNNGV. Trimming shortened V by 0 bases and J by 10 bases, and 21 bases separated the two germline ends. This CDR3 comprises 16 residues.

V and J are TRBV19 and TRBJ1-6; TRBD1 agrees at 10 bases. Germline-derived CDR1 and CDR2 are LNHDA and SQIVND (reference sequence). The CDR3 covers 19 residues. V lost 1 base to trimming and J lost 9 bases; unmatched junction nucleotides: 15. CDR3 sequence: CASSIAPRTGGRGRSPLHF. CDR3 in DNA: TGTGCCAGTAGTATAGCCCCCCGGACAGGGGGTCGTGGACGTTCACCCCTCCACTTT.

This chain connects TRBV6-5 to TRBJ2-3; 8 nucleotides agree with TRBD1. CDR3 length equals 15 residues. J was trimmed by 7 bases and V by 6 bases; bases with no gene match: 12. The germline V gene has CDR1 MNHEY and CDR2 SVGAGI. The CDR3 DNA reads TGTGCCAGCAGACAGACAGGGGAAGCACTGCATACGCAGTATTTT. This encodes CASRQTGEALHTQYF.

The chain is built from TRBV7-9 and TRBJ1-1; perhaps TRBD1 as D (5 bases). Germline values: CDR1 SEHNR, CDR2 FQNEAQ (reference sequence). The CDR3 has 14 amino acids. Trimming took off 2 bases at V and 1 base at J, with 8 bases between the two ends. As DNA, the CDR3 is TGTGCCAGCAGCTTACAGGGCCCGAACACTGAAGCTTTCTTT. It yields the protein CASSLQGPNTEAFF. Supplemented by reference TRBV7-9 and TRBJ1-1, the full variable domain reads DTGVSQNPRHKITKRGQNVTFRCDPISEHNRLYWYRQTLGQGPEFLTYFQNEAQLEKSRLLSDRFSAERPKGSFSTLEIQRTEQGDSAMYLCASSLQGPNTEAFFGQGTRLTVV.

The CDR3 nucleotides read TGTGCCAGCAGCCCTGGACAGGTGGACACTGAAGCTTTCTTT. Its protein product is CASSPGQVDTEAFF. The V gene is TRBV7-8, the J gene TRBJ1-1; 7 bases match TRBD1. The V segment lost 5 bases and the J segment 3 bases; nucleotides outside the gene matches: 6. CDR1 SGHVS and CDR2 FQNEAQ come from the germline V gene. The CDR3 runs 14 residues. Full variable domain (outside the CDR3, taken from reference TRBV7-8 and TRBJ1-1): GAGVSQSPRYKVAKRGQDVALRCDPISGHVSLFWYQQALGQGPEFLTYFQNEAQLDKSGLPSDRFFAERPEGSVSTLKIQRTQQEDSAVYLCASSPGQVDTEAFFGQGTRLTVV.

In its sample, this clone was seen once. The V and J genes are TRBV7-2 and TRBJ1-3; 9 positions agree with TRBD1. Germline-derived CDR1 and CDR2 are SGHTA and FQGNSA. V lost 11 bases to trimming and J lost 1 base; unmatched junction nucleotides: 9. CDR3 length: 15 amino acids. DNA for the CDR3: TGTGCCGGATATGGTGGACAGGGGTCTGGAAACACCATATATTTT. It yields the protein CAGYGGQGSGNTIYF.

The chain combines TRBV21-1 with TRBJ1-1; the table's D gene call, TRBD1, was not cross checked with the DNA. TRBV21-1 is a recognized pseudogene. This CDR3 region has 15 residues. Here the CDR3 DNA reads TGTGCCAGCAATCCCGTCTCCGGGACAGACCTGCTAGGAATTTTT. It translates to CASNPVSGTDLLGIF.

CDR3 residues: CASSFRTGVYTEAFF. The DNA for the CDR3 is TGTGCCAGCAGCTTCCGGACAGGGGTTTACACTGAAGCTTTCTTT. The gene calls are TRBV13 and TRBJ1-1; TRBD1 matches at 9 bases. Trimming cost V 3 bases and J 3 bases; bases outside gene matches: 5. CDR1 is PRHDT and CDR2 is FYEKMQ in the germline V gene (reference sequence). The CDR3 is 15 residues long.

The V call is TRBV5-6, the J call TRBJ1-3; D remains ambiguous. Trimming left V 4 bases short and J 4 bases short, with 9 bases between. The CDR3 totals 13 residues. Germline CDR1 is SGHDT and CDR2 is YYEEEE. The CDR3 protein is CASSVMGGNTIYF. The CDR3 DNA reads TGTGCCAGCAGCGTCATGGGGGGAAACACCATATATTTT.

This chain uses TRBV19 with TRBJ2-5; D perhaps matches TRBD2 (7 bases). Germline CDR1 is LNHDA and CDR2 is SQIVND (reference sequence). Trimming cost V 5 bases and J 1 base, with 26 bases left between them. CDR3 length equals 19 residues. CDR3 residues: CASSARDKSFVAGQETQYF. CDR3 nucleotide sequence: TGTGCCAGTAGTGCAAGGGACAAGTCGTTTGTAGCGGGCCAAGAGACCCAGTACTTC.

This clone was counted a few times. The chain has TRBV3-1 (or the pseudogene TRBV3-2) and TRBJ2-7; a weak D match, TRBD2 (5 bases). Between the trimmed V and J ends, which lost 4 bases and 0 bases, there was a span of 16 bases. Germline CDR1 is LGHDT and CDR2 is YNNKEL (reference sequence). The CDR3 consists of 16 residues. Here the CDR3 DNA reads TGTGCCAGCAGCCCCAGGATAGCGTCAACCTCCTACGAGCAGTACTTC. It codes for CASSPRIASTSYEQYF.

The V gene is TRBV5-6, the J gene TRBJ1-4; 8 nucleotides match TRBD1. V trimming: 3 bases; J trimming: 2 bases; junction bases outside the gene matches: 15. The V gene's germline CDR1 is SGHDT and CDR2 YYEEEE. This CDR3 contains 19 residues. CDR3 sequence (DNA): TGTGCCAGCAGCTCGCGGACAGGGCTCTTCCCTTTCACTAATGAAAAACTGTTTTTT. It is translated as CASSSRTGLFPFTNEKLFF.

The CDR3 coding sequence is TGTGCCAGCAGTTACGAAATGACGGGCACAGATACGCAGTATTTT. Its protein product is CASSYEMTGTDTQYF. The chain links TRBV6-5 to TRBJ2-3; D not resolved. V was cut by 2 bases and J by 1 base, with 10 bases left in between. Germline CDR1 is MNHEY and CDR2 is SVGAGI. This CDR3 comprises 15 residues.

The chain employs TRBV5-1 and TRBJ2-3, with 10 bases identical to TRBD2. This CDR3 has 15 residues. Germline CDR1 is SGHRS and CDR2 is YFSETQ. After removal of 1 base from V and 4 bases from J, the junction contained 3 bases not matched to a gene. CDR3 sequence (DNA): TGCGCCAGCAGCTTGAGAGCGGGAGGGCCAGATACGCAGTATTTT. This codes for CASSLRAGGPDTQYF.

The gene calls are TRBV4-2 and TRBJ2-7, with TRBD1 identical over 8 bases. The germline gives CDR1 LGHNA, CDR2 YNFKEQ. The CDR3 is 15 amino acids. Trimming cost V 1 base and J 3 bases; bases outside gene matches: 5. CDR3 bases: TGTGCCAGCAGCCAAGGGACAGGGACGAGCTACGAGCAGTACTTC. Residues: CASSQGTGTSYEQYF.

The rearrangement joins TRBV28 to TRBJ2-3; a weak D match, TRBD2 (6 bases). The CDR3 has 14 amino acids. The germline V and J ends were trimmed by 11 bases and 0 bases, with 15 bases remaining between them. Germline CDR1 is MDHEN and CDR2 is SYDVKM. The CDR3 region has the DNA TGTGCCGGAGGCGGGACGTTCAGCACAGATACGCAGTATTTT. This encodes CAGGGTFSTDTQYF. Full variable domain (remainder filled in from reference TRBV28 and TRBJ2-3): DVKVTQSSRYLVKRTGEKVFLECVQDMDHENMFWYRQDPGLGLRLIYFSYDVKMKEKGDIPEGYSVSREKKERFSLILESASTNQTSMYLCAGGGTFSTDTQYFGPGTRLTVL.

V and J are TRBV12-3 or TRBV12-4 and TRBJ1-1, with D uncertain. Trimming removed 7 bases from V and 5 bases from J, with 14 bases in between. This CDR3 is 13 amino acids long. CDR3 region: CASTFIGRTEAFF. CDR3 DNA sequence: TGTGCCAGCACCTTTATAGGGAGGACTGAAGCTTTCTTT.

This chain joins TRBV5-4 and TRBJ2-4, with 7 nucleotides matching TRBD2. The CDR3 loop spans 18 amino acids. The germline gives CDR1 SGHNT, CDR2 YYREEE (reference sequence). V trimming: 0 bases; J trimming: 1 base; junction bases outside the gene matches: 10. CDR3 loop: CASSLDGGGRAAKNIQYF. DNA for the CDR3: TGTGCCAGCAGCTTGGACGGTGGGGGGAGGGCTGCCAAAAACATTCAGTACTTC.

The CDR3: CASSYSVGGGDYGYTF. The DNA of the CDR3 is TGTGCCAGCAGTTACTCGGTGGGAGGAGGGGACTATGGCTACACCTTC. The gene calls are TRBV6-5 and TRBJ1-2, with a possible D match to TRBD1 (5 bases). This CDR3 spans 16 amino acids. Between the trimmed V and J ends, which lost 0 bases and 3 bases, there was a span of 14 bases. Germline V gene lookup returns CDR1 MNHEY and CDR2 SVGAGI.

The chain has TRBV21-1 and TRBJ1-2; whether TRBD1, the table's D call, matches the DNA was not checked. TRBV21-1 is an annotated pseudogene. The CDR3 is 15 residues long. CDR3 sequence (DNA): TGTGCCAGCAGCAAAATAGGGACAGGGGAAATTGTCTACACCTTC. Protein: CASSKIGTGEIVYTF.

The chain uses TRBV28 and TRBJ2-7, with D unresolved. With 7 bases removed from V and 4 bases from J, the gap between germline ends came to 20 bases. The CDR3 is 15 residues long. The germline V gene encodes CDR1 MDHEN and CDR2 SYDVKM. The CDR3 here is CASTNSLSSEYEQYF. CDR3 DNA sequence: TGTGCCAGCACCAATAGTCTCTCCTCGGAGTACGAGCAGTACTTC.

This clone was seen once. This chain uses TRBV5-6 with TRBJ1-5; D ambiguous. Germline V lookup: CDR1 SGHDT, CDR2 YYEEEE. V was pared by 4 bases and J by 0 bases, with 8 bases between. The CDR3 has 14 residues. The CDR3: CASSTVTSNQPQHF. Here the CDR3 DNA reads TGTGCCAGCAGCACGGTCACTAGCAATCAGCCCCAGCATTTT.

V and J are TRBV5-6 and TRBJ1-5, with unresolved D. CDR1 and CDR2 from the germline V gene are SGHDT and YYEEEE. V was clipped by 1 base and J by 2 bases, with 7 bases between them. The CDR3 consists of 14 residues. The CDR3 region has the DNA TGTGCCAGCAGCTTGTTAGGGCGCAATCAGCCCCAGCATTTT. This gives the protein CASSLLGRNQPQHF.

V is TRBV5-1 and J is TRBJ2-7; no definite D call. Between the trimmed V and J ends, which lost 1 base and 3 bases, there was a span of 11 bases. Germline V gene data show CDR1 as SGHRS and CDR2 as YFSETQ. This CDR3 contains 14 residues. The CDR3 DNA reads TGCGCCAGCAGCTTGAGTACTGAAGGCTACGAGCAGTACTTC. Protein sequence: CASSLSTEGYEQYF.

This sequence joins TRBV7-9 and TRBJ1-2; tentative D call: TRBD1 (5 bases). The germline V gene encodes CDR1 SEHNR and CDR2 FQNEAQ (reference sequence). Trimming left V 0 bases short and J 8 bases short, with 16 bases between. The CDR3 has 15 amino acids. The CDR3 protein is CASSLAHIGDGGYTF. The CDR3 coding sequence is TGTGCCAGCAGCTTAGCACATATAGGGGACGGGGGCTACACCTTC.